The clone carrying this TCR beta chain was picked up a small number of times. As for time point: persistent/refractory GD, antithyroid drugs over 5 years with positive TRAb. Isolated PBMC RNA provided the starting material for the TCR library. CDR3-region Arm-PCR and iRepertoire HTBI primers produced the TCR beta libraries. TCRdb reanalysed the multiplex PCR reads using MiXCR and keeps one entry per CDR3 protein. Of about 430,000 distinct CDR3 sequences in the sample, roughly a fifth are singletons; the top ten hold about 13%. V lost 3 bases and J lost 1, with 9 bases in between. CDR3 length: 14 amino acids. Germline assignment: CDR1 KGHSH and CDR2 LQKENI. This entry is derived from a study of regulatory T cells in long-lasting Graves disease.

The TCR sequence derives from a female donor with Graves disease. The specimen was peripheral blood mononuclear cells (PBMCs), collected when the disease was refractory, from a patient treated with antithyroid drugs. This rearrangement joins TRBV18 to TRBJ1-1; D gene ambiguous. CDR3 sequence: CASSPPRENTEAFF. CDR3 nucleotides: TGTGCCAGCTCACCCCCCAGAGAGAACACTGAAGCTTTCTTT.